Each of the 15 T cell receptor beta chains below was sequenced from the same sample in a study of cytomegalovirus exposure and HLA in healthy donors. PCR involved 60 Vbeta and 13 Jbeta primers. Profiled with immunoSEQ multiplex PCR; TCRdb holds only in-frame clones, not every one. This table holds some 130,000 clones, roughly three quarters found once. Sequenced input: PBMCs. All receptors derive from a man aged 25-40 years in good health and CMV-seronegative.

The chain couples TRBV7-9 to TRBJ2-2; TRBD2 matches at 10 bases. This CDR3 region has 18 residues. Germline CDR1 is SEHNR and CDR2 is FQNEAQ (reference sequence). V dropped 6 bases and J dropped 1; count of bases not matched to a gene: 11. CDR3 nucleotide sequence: TGTGCCAGCAGAAGTTCCGCGGGACTAGCGTTGAACACCGGGGAGCTGTTTTTT. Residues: CASRSSAGLALNTGELFF.

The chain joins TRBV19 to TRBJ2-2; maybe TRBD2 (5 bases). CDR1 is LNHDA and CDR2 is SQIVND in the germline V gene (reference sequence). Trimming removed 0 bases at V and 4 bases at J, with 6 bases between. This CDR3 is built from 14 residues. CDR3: CASSIEGSTGELFF. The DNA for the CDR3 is TGTGCCAGTAGTATAGAGGGGAGCACCGGGGAGCTGTTTTTT. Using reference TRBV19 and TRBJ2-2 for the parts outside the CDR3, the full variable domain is DGGITQSPKYLFRKEGQNVTLSCEQNLNHDAMYWYRQDPGQGLRLIYYSQIVNDFQKGDIAEGYSVSREKKESFPLTVTSAQKNPTAFYLCASSIEGSTGELFFGEGSRLTVL.

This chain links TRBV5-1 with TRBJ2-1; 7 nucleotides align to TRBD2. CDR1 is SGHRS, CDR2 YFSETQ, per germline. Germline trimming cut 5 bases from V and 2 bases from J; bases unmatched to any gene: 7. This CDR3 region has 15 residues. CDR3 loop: CASSSSGNAYNEQFF. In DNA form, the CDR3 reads TGCGCCAGCAGTTCCAGCGGGAACGCCTACAATGAGCAGTTCTTC.

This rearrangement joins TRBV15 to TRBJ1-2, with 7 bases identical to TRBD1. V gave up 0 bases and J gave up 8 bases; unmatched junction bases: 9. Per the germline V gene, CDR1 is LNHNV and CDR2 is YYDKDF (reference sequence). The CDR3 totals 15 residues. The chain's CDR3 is CATSREVGGTEGYTF. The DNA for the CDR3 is TGTGCCACCAGCAGAGAGGTGGGTGGGACAGAGGGCTACACCTTC.

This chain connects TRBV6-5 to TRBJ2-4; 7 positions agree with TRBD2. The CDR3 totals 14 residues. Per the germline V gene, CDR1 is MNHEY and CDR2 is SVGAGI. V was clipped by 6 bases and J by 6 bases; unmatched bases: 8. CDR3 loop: CASRGTNSLNIQYF. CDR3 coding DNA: TGTGCCAGCAGAGGGACTAATTCTTTAAACATTCAGTACTTC.

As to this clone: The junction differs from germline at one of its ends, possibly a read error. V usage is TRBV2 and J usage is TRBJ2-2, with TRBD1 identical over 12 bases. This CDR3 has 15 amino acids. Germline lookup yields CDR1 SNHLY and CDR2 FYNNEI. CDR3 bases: TGTGCCAGCAGGGGGACAGGGGGCGTCACCGGGGAGTTGTTTTTT. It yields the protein CASRGTGGVTGELFF.

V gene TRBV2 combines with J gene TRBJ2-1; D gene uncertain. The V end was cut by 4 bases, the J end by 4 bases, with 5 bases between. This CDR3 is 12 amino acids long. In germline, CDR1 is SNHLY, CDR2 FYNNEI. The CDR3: CASSAEYNEQFF. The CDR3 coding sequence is TGTGCCAGCAGTGCGGAGTACAATGAGCAGTTCTTC.

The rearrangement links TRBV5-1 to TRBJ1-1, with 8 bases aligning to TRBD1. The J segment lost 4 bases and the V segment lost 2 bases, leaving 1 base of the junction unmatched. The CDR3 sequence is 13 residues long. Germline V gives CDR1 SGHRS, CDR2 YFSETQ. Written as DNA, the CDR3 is TGCGCCAGCAGCTTAACAGGGGGCACTGAAGCTTTCTTT. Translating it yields CASSLTGGTEAFF. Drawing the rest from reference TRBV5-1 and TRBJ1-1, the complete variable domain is KAGVTQTPRYLIKTRGQQVTLSCSPISGHRSVSWYQQTPGQGLQFLFEYFSETQRNKGNFPGRFSGRQFSNSRSEMNVSTLELGDSALYLCASSLTGGTEAFFGQGTRLTVV.

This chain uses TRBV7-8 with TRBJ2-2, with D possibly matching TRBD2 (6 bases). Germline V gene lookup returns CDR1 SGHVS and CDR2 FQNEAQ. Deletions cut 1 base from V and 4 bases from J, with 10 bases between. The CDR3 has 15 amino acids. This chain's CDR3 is CASSLGRRGTGELFF. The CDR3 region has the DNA TGTGCCAGCAGCTTAGGGAGGCGGGGCACCGGGGAGCTGTTTTTT.

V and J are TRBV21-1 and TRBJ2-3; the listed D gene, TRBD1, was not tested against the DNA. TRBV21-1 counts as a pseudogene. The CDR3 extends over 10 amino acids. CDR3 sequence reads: CASMTYTQYF. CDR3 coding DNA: TGTGCCAGCATGACATATACGCAGTATTTT.

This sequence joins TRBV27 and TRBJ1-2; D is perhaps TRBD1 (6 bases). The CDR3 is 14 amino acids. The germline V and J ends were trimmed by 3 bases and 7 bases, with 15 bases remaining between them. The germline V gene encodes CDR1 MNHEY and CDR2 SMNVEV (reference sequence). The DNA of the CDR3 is TGTGCCAGCAGTTTGACAGGTGGCGGACGTGGCTACACCTTC. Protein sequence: CASSLTGGGRGYTF.

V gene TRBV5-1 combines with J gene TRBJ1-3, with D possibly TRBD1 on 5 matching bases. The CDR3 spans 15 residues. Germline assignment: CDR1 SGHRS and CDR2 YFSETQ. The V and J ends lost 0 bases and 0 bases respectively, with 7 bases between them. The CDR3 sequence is CASSLGQSSGNTIYF. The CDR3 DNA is TGCGCCAGCAGCTTGGGACAGAGCTCTGGAAACACCATATATTTT.

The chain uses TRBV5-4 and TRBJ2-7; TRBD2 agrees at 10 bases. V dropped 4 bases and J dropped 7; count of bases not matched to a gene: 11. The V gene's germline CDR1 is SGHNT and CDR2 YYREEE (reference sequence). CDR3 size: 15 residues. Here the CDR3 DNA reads TGTGCCAGCAGCCCGGAAGCGGGAGGGCCGAGGGAGCAGTACTTC. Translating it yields CASSPEAGGPREQYF.

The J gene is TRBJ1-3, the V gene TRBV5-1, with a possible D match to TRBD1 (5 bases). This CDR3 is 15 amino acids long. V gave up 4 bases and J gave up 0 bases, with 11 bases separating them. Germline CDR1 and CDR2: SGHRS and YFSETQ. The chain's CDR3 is CASSARGGSGNTIYF. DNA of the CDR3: TGCGCCAGCAGCGCTAGGGGAGGCTCTGGAAACACCATATATTTT.

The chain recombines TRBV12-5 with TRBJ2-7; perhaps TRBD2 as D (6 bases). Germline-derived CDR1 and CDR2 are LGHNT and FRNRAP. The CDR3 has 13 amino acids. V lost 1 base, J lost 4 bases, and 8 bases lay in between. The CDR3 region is CASGLGGLYEQYF. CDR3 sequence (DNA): TGTGCTAGTGGTTTGGGGGGACTGTACGAGCAGTACTTC.